This T cell receptor (beta chain) was sequenced for a study of cytomegalovirus exposure and HLA in healthy donors. Study results and limitations: Analysis performed later found around 15,000 TCR beta sequences associated with HLA alleles at 0.05 false discovery rate. Per a prior analysis, the majority of TCR beta V segments were productive roughly 87% or roughly 30% of the time.

As for this clone: Its specificity is unknown.

The germline gives CDR1 ENHRY, CDR2 SYGVKD. Trimming stripped 4 bases from V and 7 bases from J, with 16 bases between. The CDR3 is made up of 15 amino acids. The PCR ran on 60 Vbeta and 13 Jbeta primers. Sequenced by immunoSEQ multiplex PCR; TCRdb stores in-frame clones only, minus some. The sample consists of under 90,000 clones, 70% to 80% of them appearing once. This chain links TRBV10-3 with TRBJ2-2; the D gene is possibly TRBD2 (5 bases). The sequence was collected from a man in his forties or fifties in good health and CMV-seropositive. Sequenced material: PBMCs. In DNA, the CDR3 is TGTGCCATCAGTGGAAATCGGGCCAGCGGCGGGGAGCTGTTTTTT. It specifies CAISGNRASGGELFF.